This record looks at one TCR beta chain sequence and its context. This entry comes from a study of T cell changes during pregnancy in multiple sclerosis. The repertoire was sequenced with immunoSEQ multiplex PCR; TCRdb's copy has only in-frame clones and lacks some. The data contain approximately 37,000 clones, 92% of them seen just once; the ten biggest clones take up roughly 0.72%. This CDR3 is built from 16 residues. Looked up from germline, CDR1 is SNHLY and CDR2 is FYNNEI. V gave up 3 bases and J gave up 2 bases, with 15 bases separating them. The sequencing here drew on CD4+ T cells from peripheral blood mononuclear cells, taken before pregnancy. This sequence joins TRBV2 and TRBJ2-3; a weak D match, TRBD2 (6 bases). The TCR was taken from a female donor with multiple sclerosis, enrolled in a pregnancy study. The CDR3 region is CASSDRLAKATDTQYF. CDR3 coding DNA: TGTGCCAGCAGTGATCGCCTAGCGAAGGCCACAGATACGCAGTATTTT.